This entry lists 16 T cell receptor beta chains sequenced from one sample in a study of OX40 agonist ivuxolimab in advanced cancers. Assay: immunoSEQ multiplex PCR; the TCRdb copy retains only in-frame clones and omits some. Found here are 75,000 to 100,000 clones, 70% to 90% of them singletons; the top ten hold around 1.8%. Material: CD4+ or CD8+ T cells sorted from blood, obtained in a trial of the OX40 agonist ivuxolimab. The origin of the receptors is an adult with an advanced solid tumor such as melanoma, head and neck, liver or kidney cancer.

V is TRBV19 and J is TRBJ2-7; D call uncertain. CDR3 length: 14 residues. From germline, CDR1 is LNHDA and CDR2 SQIVND (reference sequence). V was pared by 4 bases and J by 0 bases, with 10 bases between. The DNA of the CDR3 is TGTGCCAGTAGTACTGGCGCGAGCTCCTACGAGCAGTACTTC. Translation: CASSTGASSYEQYF.

The rearrangement joins TRBV6-5 to TRBJ1-4; D uncertain. The V end lost 0 bases, the J end lost 8 bases, and 13 bases lay between the germline ends. CDR1 is MNHEY, CDR2 SVGAGI, per germline. This CDR3 comprises 15 residues. CDR3 in DNA: TGTGCCAGCAGTTACTCGACCGGGGTGGGAGAAAAACTGTTTTTT. Its protein is CASSYSTGVGEKLFF.

This chain uses TRBV4-3 with TRBJ2-5; a weak D match, TRBD1 (7 bases). V lost 4 bases, J lost 4 bases, and 19 bases lay in between. The germline CDR1 and CDR2 sequences are LGHNA and YSLEER. This CDR3 comprises 16 residues. This chain's CDR3 is CASSPASVQGGETQYF. The CDR3 region has the DNA TGCGCCAGCAGCCCCGCCTCGGTGCAGGGGGGAGAGACCCAGTACTTC.

The V and J genes are TRBV6-1 and TRBJ1-5; D is possibly TRBD1 (6 bases). V was pared by 6 bases and J by 11 bases, with 20 bases between. Germline V gives CDR1 MNHNS, CDR2 SASEGT. The length of the CDR3 is 14 residues. The CDR3: CASSAGAPDSAQHF. The CDR3 DNA sequence: TGTGCCAGCAGCGCAGGGGCCCCAGATTCGGCCCAGCATTTT.

A single count supports this clone. CDR3 amino acids: CASLGERGEGDTQYF. CDR3 nucleotides: TGTGCCAGTCTGGGCGAGCGGGGGGAGGGAGATACGCAGTATTTT. The chain is built from TRBV14 and TRBJ2-3; 9 bases match TRBD2. The CDR3 loop spans 15 amino acids. With V trimmed by 9 bases and J by 5 bases, 12 bases remained unmatched. CDR1 is SGHDN, CDR2 FVKESK, per germline. The complete variable domain, with remaining parts taken from reference TRBV14 and TRBJ2-3, reads EAGVTQFPSHSVIEKGQTVTLRCDPISGHDNLYWYRRVMGKEIKFLLHFVKESKQDESGMPNNRFLAERTGGTYSTLKVQPAELEDSGVYFCASLGERGEGDTQYFGPGTRLTVL.

The gene calls are TRBV5-1 and TRBJ2-6, with D perhaps matching TRBD2 (7 bases). Trimming left V 0 bases short and J 0 bases short, with 19 bases between. The CDR3 runs to 20 residues. Germline V gene lookup returns CDR1 SGHRS and CDR2 YFSETQ. CDR3: CASSLGGGGPAHSGANVLTF. The DNA of the CDR3 is TGCGCCAGCAGCTTGGGAGGGGGGGGACCCGCGCACTCTGGGGCCAACGTCCTGACTTTC. Full variable domain (rest looked up from reference TRBV5-1 and TRBJ2-6): KAGVTQTPRYLIKTRGQQVTLSCSPISGHRSVSWYQQTPGQGLQFLFEYFSETQRNKGNFPGRFSGRQFSNSRSEMNVSTLELGDSALYLCASSLGGGGPAHSGANVLTFGAGSRLTVL.

This chain uses TRBV6-6 with TRBJ2-2; D possibly corresponds to TRBD1 (7 bases). The V gene lost 6 bases and the J gene lost 1 base, with 12 bases spanning the gap. Germline V gene data show CDR1 as MNHNY and CDR2 as SVGAGI (reference sequence). This CDR3 has 15 residues. The CDR3 DNA is TGTGCCAGCAGCAACAGGGGACTGAACACCGGGGAGCTGTTTTTT. Translating gives CASSNRGLNTGELFF.

This clone has just one count. J is TRBJ1-2 and V is TRBV5-4, with 7 bases identical to TRBD1. The trim removed 4 bases at V and 9 bases at J, leaving 18 bases unmatched. The germline CDR1 and CDR2 sequences are SGHNT and YYREEE (reference sequence). The CDR3 is 16 amino acids. CDR3 coding DNA: TGTGCCAGCAGCCCGACGGCCACCCGACAGGGCAGGAGCTACACCTTC. Residues: CASSPTATRQGRSYTF.

The V and J genes are TRBV27 and TRBJ2-3; D may be TRBD1 (6 bases). The CDR3 length is 15 residues. CDR1 is MNHEY and CDR2 is SMNVEV in the germline V gene (reference sequence). V was pared by 2 bases and J by 1 base, with 10 bases between. The CDR3 bases are TGTGCCAGCAGTTTAGGGGGCACGCGCACAGATACGCAGTATTTT. It is translated as CASSLGGTRTDTQYF.

The rearrangement joins TRBV7-9 to TRBJ1-3; D not resolved. V dropped 1 base and J dropped 8 bases, with 3 bases sitting between them. CDR1 is SEHNR, CDR2 FQNEAQ, per germline (reference sequence). This CDR3 is 11 amino acids long. The CDR3 reads CASSLGDTIYF. CDR3 coding DNA: TGTGCCAGCAGCTTAGGTGACACCATATATTTT.

This sequence joins TRBV19 and TRBJ2-3, with D tentatively TRBD2 (5 bases). Germline values: CDR1 LNHDA, CDR2 SQIVND (reference sequence). The CDR3 loop spans 13 amino acids. Trimming pared 3 bases from V and 5 bases from J, leaving 9 bases between. The CDR3 sequence is CASSMDREDTQYF. In DNA form, the CDR3 reads TGTGCCAGTAGTATGGACCGGGAAGATACGCAGTATTTT.

The chain employs TRBV4-1 and TRBJ2-7, with TRBD2 matching over 7 bases. CDR3 length equals 14 residues. J lost 6 bases, V lost 0 bases, and 5 bases had no gene match. Per germline, CDR1 MGHRA and CDR2 YSYEKL. The CDR3: CASSQDGRAREQYF. CDR3 in DNA: TGCGCCAGCAGCCAAGATGGGAGGGCCCGCGAGCAGTACTTC.

The chain joins TRBV6-6 to TRBJ1-4; D is possibly TRBD1 (6 bases). Per germline, CDR1 MNHNY and CDR2 SVGAGI (reference sequence). Trimming shortened V by 6 bases and J by 3 bases, and 11 bases separated the two germline ends. The length of the CDR3 is 14 residues. The DNA of the CDR3 is TGTGCCAGCAGGCCACAGGGAGCTAATGAAAAACTGTTTTTT. The encoded protein is CASRPQGANEKLFF.

The chain uses TRBV5-5 and TRBJ2-1; 9 bases match TRBD1. Losses at the gene ends were 3 bases for V and 0 bases for J; bases not matched to a gene: 13. The CDR3 sequence is 19 residues long. The germline gives CDR1 SGHKS, CDR2 YYEKEE (reference sequence). CDR3: CASSYRPGTGKSSYNEQFF. Here the CDR3 DNA reads TGTGCCAGCAGCTATCGTCCCGGGACAGGGAAGAGCTCCTACAATGAGCAGTTCTTC.

This chain links TRBV7-3 with TRBJ2-2; TRBD2 matches at 8 bases. The CDR3 totals 16 residues. V was pared by 5 bases and J by 5 bases, with 10 bases of the junction left unmatched. CDR1 SGHTA and CDR2 FQGTGA come from the germline V gene. DNA for the CDR3: TGTGCCAGCAGCCTAATAGCGGGACTCAGAACCGGGGAGCTGTTTTTT. Its protein product is CASSLIAGLRTGELFF.

The rearrangement uses TRBV7-2 and TRBJ2-5; D uncertain. V lost 3 bases to trimming and J lost 0 bases, with 11 bases between them. Germline V gene lookup returns CDR1 SGHTA and CDR2 FQGNSA. The CDR3 extends over 15 amino acids. In DNA, the CDR3 is TGTGCCAGCAGCTTTATGGGGTCCGACCAAGAGACCCAGTACTTC. As protein: CASSFMGSDQETQYF.